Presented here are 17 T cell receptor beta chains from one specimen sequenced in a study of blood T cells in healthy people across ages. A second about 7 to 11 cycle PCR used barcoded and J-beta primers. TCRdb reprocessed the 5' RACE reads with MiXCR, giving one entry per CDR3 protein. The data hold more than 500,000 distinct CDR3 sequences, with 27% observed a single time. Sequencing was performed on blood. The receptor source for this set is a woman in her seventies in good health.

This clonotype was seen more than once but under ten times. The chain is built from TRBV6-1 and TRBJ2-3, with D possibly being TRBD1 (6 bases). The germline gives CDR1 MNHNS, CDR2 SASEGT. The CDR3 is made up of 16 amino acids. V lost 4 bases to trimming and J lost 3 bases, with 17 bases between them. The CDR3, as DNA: TGTGCCAGCAGTGGCGCGATGGCAGGGGAGACAGATACGCAGTATTTT. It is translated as CASSGAMAGETDTQYF.

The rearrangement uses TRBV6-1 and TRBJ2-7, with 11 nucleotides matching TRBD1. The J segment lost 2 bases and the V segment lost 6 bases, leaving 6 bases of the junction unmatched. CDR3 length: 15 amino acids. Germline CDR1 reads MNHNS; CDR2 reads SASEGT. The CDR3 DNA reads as TGTGCCAGCAGCCCGGGACAGGGGGGTACCTACGAGCAGTACTTC. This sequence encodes CASSPGQGGTYEQYF.

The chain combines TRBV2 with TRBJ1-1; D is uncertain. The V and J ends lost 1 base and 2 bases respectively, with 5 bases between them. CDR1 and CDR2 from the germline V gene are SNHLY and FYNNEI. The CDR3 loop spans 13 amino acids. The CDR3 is CASSEELNTEAFF. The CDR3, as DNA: TGTGCCAGCAGTGAAGAGCTTAACACTGAAGCTTTCTTT.

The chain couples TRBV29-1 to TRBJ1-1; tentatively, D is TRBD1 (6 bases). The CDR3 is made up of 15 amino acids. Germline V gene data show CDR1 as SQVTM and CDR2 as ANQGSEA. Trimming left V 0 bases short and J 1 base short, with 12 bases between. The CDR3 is CSVEDPQTGNTEAFF. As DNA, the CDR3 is TGCAGCGTTGAAGACCCCCAGACAGGGAACACTGAAGCTTTCTTT.

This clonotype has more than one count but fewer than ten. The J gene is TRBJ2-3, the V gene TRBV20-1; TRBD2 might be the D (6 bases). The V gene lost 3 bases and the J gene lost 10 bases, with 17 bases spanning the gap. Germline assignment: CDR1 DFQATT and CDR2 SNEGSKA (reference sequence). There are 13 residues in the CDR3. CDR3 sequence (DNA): TGCAGTGCTAGGAGTCGTACGGAGGGGCCGCAGTATTTT. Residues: CSARSRTEGPQYF.

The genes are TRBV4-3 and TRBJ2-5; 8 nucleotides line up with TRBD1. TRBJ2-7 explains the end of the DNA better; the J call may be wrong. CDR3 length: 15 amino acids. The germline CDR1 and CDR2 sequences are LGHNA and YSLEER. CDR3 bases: TGCGCCAGCAGCCAAGGACTCGACAGGGGCTACGAGCAGTACTTC. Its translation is CASSQGLDRGYEQYF.

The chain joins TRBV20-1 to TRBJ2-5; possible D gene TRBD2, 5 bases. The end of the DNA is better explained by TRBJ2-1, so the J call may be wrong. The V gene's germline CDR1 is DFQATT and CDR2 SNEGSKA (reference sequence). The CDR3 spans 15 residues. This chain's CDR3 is CSARDTSGSSDEQFF. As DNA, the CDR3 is TGCAGTGCTAGAGATACCAGCGGATCCTCGGATGAGCAGTTCTTC.

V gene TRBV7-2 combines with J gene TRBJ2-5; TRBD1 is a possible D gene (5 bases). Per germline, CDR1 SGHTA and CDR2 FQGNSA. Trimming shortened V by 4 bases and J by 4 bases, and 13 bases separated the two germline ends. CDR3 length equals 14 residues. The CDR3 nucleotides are TGTGCCAGCAGCTCCTCAGGGATGGGAGAGACCCAGTACTTC. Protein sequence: CASSSSGMGETQYF.

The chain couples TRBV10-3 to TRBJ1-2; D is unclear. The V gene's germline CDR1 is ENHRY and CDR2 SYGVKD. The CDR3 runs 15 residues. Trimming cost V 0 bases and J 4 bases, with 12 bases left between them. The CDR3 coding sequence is TGTGCCATCAGTGAGTCTGAGGCCTTCGGCTATGGCTACACCTTC. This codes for CAISESEAFGYGYTF.

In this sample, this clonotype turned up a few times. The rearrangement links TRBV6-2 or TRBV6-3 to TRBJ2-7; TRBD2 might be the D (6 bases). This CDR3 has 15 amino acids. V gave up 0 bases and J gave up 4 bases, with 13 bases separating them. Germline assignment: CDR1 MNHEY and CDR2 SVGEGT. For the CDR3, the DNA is TGTGCCAGCAGTTACTCGAAGTCGAGCGGGTACGAGCAGTACTTC. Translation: CASSYSKSSGYEQYF.

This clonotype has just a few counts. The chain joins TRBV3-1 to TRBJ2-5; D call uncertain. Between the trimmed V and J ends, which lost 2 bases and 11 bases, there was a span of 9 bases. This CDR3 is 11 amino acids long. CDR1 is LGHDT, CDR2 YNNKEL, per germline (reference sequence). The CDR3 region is CASSQLAEQYF. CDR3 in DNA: TGTGCCAGCAGCCAATTGGCGGAGCAGTACTTC.

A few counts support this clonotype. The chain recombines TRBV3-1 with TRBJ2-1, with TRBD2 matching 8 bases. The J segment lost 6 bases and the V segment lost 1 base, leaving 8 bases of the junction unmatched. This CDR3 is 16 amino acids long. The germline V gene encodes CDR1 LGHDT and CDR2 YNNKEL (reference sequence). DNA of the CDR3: TGTGCCAGCAGCCAAGGTCCGGGGGGGGCTGGCAATGAGCAGTTCTTC. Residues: CASSQGPGGAGNEQFF.

In nucleotides, the CDR3 is TGTGCCAGCAGTTCGAGCAGGGGTCATGGCTATGGCTACACCTTC. Its translation: CASSSSRGHGYGYTF. The rearrangement joins TRBV12-3 or TRBV12-4 to TRBJ1-2; weak D call: TRBD1 (6 bases). The CDR3 has 15 amino acids. Trimming took 4 bases from V and 4 from J, leaving 16 bases between them.

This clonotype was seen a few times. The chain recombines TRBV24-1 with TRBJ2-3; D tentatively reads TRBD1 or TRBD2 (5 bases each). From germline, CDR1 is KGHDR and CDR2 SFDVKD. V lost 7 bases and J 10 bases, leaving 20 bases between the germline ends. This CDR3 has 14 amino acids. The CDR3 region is CATRGSGTEGAQYF. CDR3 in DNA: TGTGCCACCAGGGGGTCGGGAACAGAAGGGGCGCAGTATTTT.

The CDR3 reads CASSHVGTGRGYTF. CDR3 DNA sequence: TGCGCCAGCTCGCATGTCGGGACAGGGCGTGGCTACACCTTC. The chain uses TRBV4-3 and TRBJ1-2; 9 bases are shared with TRBD1. The CDR3 contains 14 residues. V shed 8 bases, J shed 7 bases, and the junction held 11 bases outside the gene matches. Per the germline V gene, CDR1 is LGHNA and CDR2 is YSLEER.

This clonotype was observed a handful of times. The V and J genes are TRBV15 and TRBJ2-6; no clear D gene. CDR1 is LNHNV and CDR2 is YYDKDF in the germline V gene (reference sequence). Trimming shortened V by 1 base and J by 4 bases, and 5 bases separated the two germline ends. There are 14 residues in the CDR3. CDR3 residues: CATSRVAGANVLTF. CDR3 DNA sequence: TGTGCCACCAGCAGAGTAGCCGGGGCCAACGTCCTGACTTTC.

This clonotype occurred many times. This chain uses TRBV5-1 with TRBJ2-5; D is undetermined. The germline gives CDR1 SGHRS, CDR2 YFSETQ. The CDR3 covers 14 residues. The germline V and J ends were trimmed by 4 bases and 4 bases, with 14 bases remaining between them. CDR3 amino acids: CASSPPGSRETQYF. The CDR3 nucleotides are TGCGCCAGCAGCCCCCCCGGGTCTCGAGAGACCCAGTACTTC.